The next 8 T cell receptor beta chains were all read from a single sample in a study of blood T cell repertoires in COVID-19. Sequencing was performed with immunoSEQ multiplex PCR; in TCRdb, only in-frame clones are kept and a portion is missing. The profile shows a few hundred thousand clones, roughly nine tenths of them singletons. The sequenced sample consisted of PBMCs or T cells enriched from blood (not recorded which). The receptors originated from a woman under 30 in a cohort exposed to, infected with or recovered from COVID-19 (not recorded which).

This chain links TRBV6-5 with TRBJ2-3, with 7 bases aligning to TRBD2. The J segment lost 0 bases and the V segment lost 8 bases, leaving 8 bases of the junction unmatched. Germline V CDR1 and CDR2: MNHEY, SVGAGI. The CDR3 runs to 15 residues. The CDR3 sequence: CASWGEGSSTDTQYF. DNA of the CDR3: TGTGCCAGCTGGGGGGAGGGCTCCAGCACAGATACGCAGTATTTT.

The J gene is TRBJ2-3, the V gene TRBV7-8; D possibly corresponds to TRBD2 (6 bases). The CDR3 runs to 16 residues. Germline V gives CDR1 SGHVS, CDR2 FQNEAQ. Trimming left V 5 bases short and J 0 bases short, with 15 bases between. The CDR3: CASSPRGGASTDTQYF. In nucleotides, the CDR3 is TGTGCCAGCAGCCCGCGCGGCGGGGCCAGCACAGATACGCAGTATTTT. Full variable domain (missing parts from reference TRBV7-8 and TRBJ2-3): GAGVSQSPRYKVAKRGQDVALRCDPISGHVSLFWYQQALGQGPEFLTYFQNEAQLDKSGLPSDRFFAERPEGSVSTLKIQRTQQEDSAVYLCASSPRGGASTDTQYFGPGTRLTVL.

The V call is TRBV12-3 or TRBV12-4, the J call TRBJ1-2, with D possibly TRBD1 on 6 matching bases. This CDR3 has 13 residues. Trimming pared 6 bases from V and 2 bases from J, leaving 10 bases between. The CDR3 DNA sequence: TGTGCCAGCAGGCCCACAGGGAACTATGGCTACACCTTC. It is translated as CASRPTGNYGYTF.

This chain uses TRBV2 with TRBJ2-1; 7 bases align to TRBD2. Trimming took 6 bases from V and 7 from J; bases not matched to a gene: 3. The CDR3 has 12 residues. The V gene's germline CDR1 is SNHLY and CDR2 FYNNEI. CDR3 DNA: TGTGCCAGCAGCTCCGGGAGGAATGAGCAGTTCTTC. Its protein is CASSSGRNEQFF. The full variable domain, completed using reference TRBV2 and TRBJ2-1, is EPEVTQTPSHQVTQMGQEVILRCVPISNHLYFYWYRQILGQKVEFLVSFYNNEISEKSEIFDDQFSVERPDGSNFTLKIRSTKLEDSAMYFCASSSGRNEQFFGPGTRLTVL.

The rearrangement links TRBV28 to TRBJ2-7; 10 bases align to TRBD1. The CDR3 has 15 residues. J gave up 6 bases and V 10 bases, and 15 bases lay outside the gene matches. CDR1 and CDR2 from the germline V gene are MDHEN and SYDVKM. CDR3 coding DNA: TGTGCCACTACTTCCCCGGGACAGGGGTTGTTCGAGCAGTACTTC. Its protein is CATTSPGQGLFEQYF.

The rearrangement uses TRBV29-1 and TRBJ1-1, with D possibly matching TRBD1 (5 bases). V was pared by 7 bases and J by 0 bases, with 12 bases between. The CDR3 runs 13 residues. Germline V gene lookup returns CDR1 SQVTM and CDR2 ANQGSEA. DNA for the CDR3: TGCAGCGCCTTAGGGGAGGTGAACACTGAAGCTTTCTTT. Translated: CSALGEVNTEAFF.

The chain carries TRBV10-3 and TRBJ1-4, with D possibly being TRBD1 (5 bases). Trimming cost V 0 bases and J 5 bases, with 10 bases left between them. CDR1 and CDR2 (germline): ENHRY, SYGVKD. This CDR3 has 15 residues. CDR3 sequence: CAISESRGDNEKLFF. The DNA for the CDR3 is TGTGCCATCAGTGAGTCACGGGGGGACAATGAAAAACTGTTTTTT.

The chain joins TRBV29-1 to TRBJ1-1; D unclear. The CDR3 loop spans 13 amino acids. The ends were cut back, 4 bases at V and 0 bases at J, with 9 bases in the middle. CDR1 and CDR2 from the germline V gene are SQVTM and ANQGSEA. The CDR3 DNA reads as TGCAGCGTTGTCAGGCCTTTGAACACTGAAGCTTTCTTT. Translating gives CSVVRPLNTEAFF. Supplemented by reference TRBV29-1 and TRBJ1-1, the full variable domain reads SAVISQKPSRDICQRGTSLTIQCQVDSQVTMMFWYRQQPGQSLTLIATANQGSEATYESGFVIDKFPISRPNLTFSTLTVSNMSPEDSSIYLCSVVRPLNTEAFFGQGTRLTVV.